The 22 T cell receptor beta chains below were found in one sample sequenced in a study of early T cells in non-severe SARS-CoV-2 infection. TCRdb used MiXCR to reprocess the 5' RACE reads, holding one entry per CDR3 protein. The profile covers 50,000 to 70,000 distinct CDR3 sequences, with under 15% appearing a single time and 10% taken by the ten largest. Sample: whole blood, taken at baseline. These receptors were obtained from an adult who was a healthcare worker with PCR-confirmed SARS-CoV-2 infection or an uninfected control (not recorded which).

This chain uses TRBV10-3 with TRBJ1-5, with a possible D match to TRBD1 (6 bases). Germline loops: CDR1 ENHRY, CDR2 SYGVKD. V lost 8 bases, J lost 4 bases, and 15 bases lay in between. The length of the CDR3 is 14 residues. Here the CDR3 DNA reads TGTGCCATCCGAGGGGCACAGGGTAATCAGCCCCAGCATTTT. Protein product: CAIRGAQGNQPQHF.

This clonotype was seen a few times. The rearrangement links TRBV27 to TRBJ2-7; 9 bases match TRBD2. The germline V gene encodes CDR1 MNHEY and CDR2 SMNVEV (reference sequence). CDR3 size: 14 residues. The trim removed 5 bases at V and 2 bases at J, leaving 4 bases unmatched. DNA of the CDR3: TGTGCCAGCAGTAGCGGGGGGCCGACCTACGAGCAGTACTTC. This gives the protein CASSSGGPTYEQYF.

The rearrangement joins TRBV6-1 to TRBJ2-7, with 8 bases matching TRBD1. Per germline, CDR1 MNHNS and CDR2 SASEGT. This CDR3 has 15 amino acids. With V trimmed by 6 bases and J by 2 bases, 9 bases remained unmatched. The CDR3 DNA follows: TGTGCCAGCAGCCTCATGACAGGGGAGGCCTACGAGCAGTACTTC. This sequence encodes CASSLMTGEAYEQYF.

In regard to this clonotype: This may stem from a read error, because a much larger clone lies one nucleotide away. The chain recombines TRBV4-2 with TRBJ2-2; D uncertain. Looked up from germline, CDR1 is LGHNA and CDR2 is YNFKEQ. CDR3 length equals 11 residues. The ends were cut back, 5 bases at V and 5 bases at J, with 3 bases in the middle. The CDR3 is CASSFTGELFF. CDR3 DNA: TGTGCCAGCAGCTTTACCGGGGAGCTGTTTTTT.

V gene TRBV5-1 combines with J gene TRBJ2-1; a weak D match, TRBD2 (7 bases). V gave up 4 bases and J gave up 0 bases, with 29 bases separating them. Germline CDR1 and CDR2: SGHRS and YFSETQ. The CDR3 contains 21 residues. The CDR3 region is CASSPRQDLRRRGSSYNEQFF. The CDR3 DNA is TGCGCCAGCAGCCCCCGACAGGACCTCCGGAGGCGGGGGAGCTCCTACAATGAGCAGTTCTTC.

There are a few counts of this clonotype. This chain connects TRBV11-2 to TRBJ2-4, with 9 bases aligning to TRBD1. Germline V gene lookup returns CDR1 SGHAT and CDR2 FQNNGV. This CDR3 comprises 18 residues. Trimming cost V 0 bases and J 6 bases; bases outside gene matches: 12. The CDR3 sequence: CASSLEIGTGSFGNIQYF. As DNA, the CDR3 is TGTGCCAGCAGCTTAGAGATAGGGACAGGGTCATTCGGAAACATTCAGTACTTC.

The chain employs TRBV28 and TRBJ1-5; TRBD1 matches 7 bases. This CDR3 region has 14 residues. Germline V gives CDR1 MDHEN, CDR2 SYDVKM. V lost 3 bases and J lost 8; bases outside the gene matches: 7. This CDR3 is CASSLGTVPEPQHF. CDR3 in DNA: TGTGCCAGCAGTTTGGGGACAGTACCGGAGCCCCAGCATTTT.

The J gene is TRBJ2-7, the V gene TRBV7-9; TRBD2 matches at 8 bases. CDR3 length: 12 residues. Germline lookup yields CDR1 SEHNR and CDR2 FQNEAQ (reference sequence). J gave up 7 bases and V 5 bases, and 4 bases lay outside the gene matches. The CDR3 spells CASSHGLAEQYF. Here the CDR3 DNA reads TGTGCCAGCAGCCACGGACTAGCAGAGCAGTACTTC.

This clonotype showed up many times. The CDR3 reads CASSQASGGAYTGELFF. CDR3 DNA sequence: TGTGCCAGCAGCCAGGCTAGCGGGGGGGCGTACACCGGGGAGCTGTTTTTT. J is TRBJ2-2 and V is TRBV4-2, with 12 bases aligning to TRBD2. The junction had 5 bases not matched to a gene; V was cut back by 3 bases and J by 3 bases. The CDR3 totals 17 residues. Germline lookup yields CDR1 LGHNA and CDR2 YNFKEQ.

In this sample, this clonotype turned up a few times. The chain links TRBV12-3 or TRBV12-4 to TRBJ2-7; 9 nucleotides line up with TRBD2. The J segment lost 4 bases and the V segment lost 7 bases, leaving 5 bases of the junction unmatched. This CDR3 region has 13 residues. In nucleotides, the CDR3 is TGTGCCAGCACCCTAGCGGGACCTTACGAGCAGTACTTC. Its protein product is CASTLAGPYEQYF.

This clonotype was recorded at least ten times. V gene TRBV20-1 combines with J gene TRBJ1-2; D is perhaps TRBD1 (6 bases). Germline loops: CDR1 DFQATT, CDR2 SNEGSKA (reference sequence). Trimming left V 0 bases short and J 8 bases short, with 16 bases between. This CDR3 has 14 amino acids. The CDR3 region is CSARDGQSPNGYTF. In DNA, the CDR3 is TGCAGTGCTAGAGACGGACAGTCCCCGAACGGCTACACCTTC.

This clonotype was found once. The V and J genes are TRBV29-1 and TRBJ2-1, with 12 bases fitting TRBD1. CDR3 length: 15 amino acids. V lost 1 base and J lost 10; bases outside the gene matches: 8. Germline V gene sequence: CDR1 SQVTM, CDR2 ANQGSEA. CDR3: CSVEVRDRGQGEQFF. The CDR3 DNA is TGCAGCGTTGAAGTACGGGACAGGGGGCAGGGGGAGCAGTTCTTC.

This clonotype was observed at least ten times. The chain links TRBV7-6 to TRBJ2-1; 7 nucleotides agree with TRBD1. The V and J ends lost 3 bases and 8 bases, in that order; junction bases with no gene match: 4. The CDR3 is made up of 13 amino acids. Germline lookup yields CDR1 SGHVS and CDR2 FNYEAQ. This CDR3 reads CASSFRQGDEQFF. CDR3 nucleotides: TGTGCCAGCAGCTTCAGACAGGGCGATGAGCAGTTCTTC. Drawing the rest from reference TRBV7-6 and TRBJ2-1, the complete variable domain is GAGVSQSPRYKVTKRGQDVALRCDPISGHVSLYWYRQALGQGPEFLTYFNYEAQQDKSGLPNDRFSAERPEGSISTLTIQRTEQRDSAMYRCASSFRQGDEQFFGPGTRLTVL.

This clonotype has at least ten counts. The chain uses TRBV7-9 and TRBJ1-2; D ambiguous. Trimming left V 4 bases short and J 4 bases short, with 13 bases between. CDR1 and CDR2 from the germline V gene are SEHNR and FQNEAQ (reference sequence). The CDR3 loop spans 14 amino acids. As DNA, the CDR3 is TGTGCCAGCAGCTCCCTATGGGATCCCTATGGCTACACCTTC. Translating it yields CASSSLWDPYGYTF.

The CDR3, as DNA: TGCAGCGTTGCGGCAGCGAACACTGAAGCTTTCTTT. It codes for CSVAAANTEAFF. The chain has TRBV29-1 and TRBJ1-1; no clear D. The ends were cut back, 4 bases at V and 1 base at J, with 7 bases in the middle. The V gene's germline CDR1 is SQVTM and CDR2 ANQGSEA. The length of the CDR3 is 12 residues. The whole variable domain, filled in from reference TRBV29-1 and TRBJ1-1, reads SAVISQKPSRDICQRGTSLTIQCQVDSQVTMMFWYRQQPGQSLTLIATANQGSEATYESGFVIDKFPISRPNLTFSTLTVSNMSPEDSSIYLCSVAAANTEAFFGQGTRLTVV.

This clonotype showed up just a few times. This chain uses TRBV11-3 with TRBJ2-1, with D possibly matching TRBD1 (5 bases). Per the germline V gene, CDR1 is SGHNT and CDR2 is YENEEA. The CDR3 covers 13 residues. V was trimmed by 5 bases and J by 12 bases, leaving 17 bases between them. The CDR3 sequence is CASSPGSHQGQFF. Written as DNA, the CDR3 is TGTGCCAGCAGCCCAGGGTCCCACCAAGGGCAGTTCTTC.

V and J are TRBV20-1 and TRBJ2-7; D is unresolved. Trimming left V 3 bases short and J 3 bases short, with 9 bases between. Germline CDR1 is DFQATT and CDR2 is SNEGSKA (reference sequence). The CDR3 sequence is 12 residues long. Written as DNA, the CDR3 is TGCAGTGCTAGTGCTTTTGACTACGAGCAGTACTTC. Translating gives CSASAFDYEQYF.

This clonotype was counted only a few times. CDR3 nucleotides: TGTGCCAGCAGCCAAGAGGCGGGGAGGAGCTCCTACAATGAGCAGTTCTTC. This gives the protein CASSQEAGRSSYNEQFF. This chain links TRBV3-1 with TRBJ2-1, with D possibly matching TRBD2 (6 bases). This CDR3 region has 17 residues. Per the germline V gene, CDR1 is LGHDT and CDR2 is YNNKEL (reference sequence). V lost 0 bases and J lost 0, with 12 bases in between.

The table lists this clonotype with many counts. This chain links TRBV18 with TRBJ2-7; D is ambiguous. Germline V gene sequence: CDR1 KGHSH, CDR2 LQKENI. Trimming took 3 bases from V and 6 from J, leaving 9 bases between them. The CDR3 sequence is 12 residues long. The CDR3 region has the DNA TGTGCCAGCTCACCCGAAGTGGGCGAGCAGTACTTC. It encodes CASSPEVGEQYF.

V usage is TRBV10-3 and J usage is TRBJ2-7; D uncertain. There are 11 residues in the CDR3. Deletions cut 5 bases from V and 2 bases from J, with 4 bases between. The germline V gene has CDR1 ENHRY and CDR2 SYGVKD. CDR3 protein: CAISQAYEQYF. The DNA of the CDR3 is TGTGCCATCAGTCAGGCCTACGAGCAGTACTTC.

This clonotype was detected only a few times. The chain has TRBV18 and TRBJ2-3; D possibly corresponds to TRBD1 (6 bases). The V end was cut by 8 bases, the J end by 0 bases, with 15 bases between. Looked up from germline, CDR1 is KGHSH and CDR2 is LQKENI. The CDR3 runs to 15 residues. The CDR3 DNA reads TGTGCCAGCCAATCGGCGGACAGAAGCACAGATACGCAGTATTTT. Residues: CASQSADRSTDTQYF.

In this sample, this clonotype turned up a few times. This sequence joins TRBV29-1 and TRBJ1-4, with unresolved D. Germline CDR1 SQVTM, CDR2 ANQGSEA. The CDR3 consists of 12 residues. V was cut by 5 bases and J by 4 bases, with 8 bases left in between. The CDR3 DNA is TGCAGCGTTTCAAGGGATAATGAAAAACTGTTTTTT. It is translated as CSVSRDNEKLFF. Full variable domain (remainder filled in from reference TRBV29-1 and TRBJ1-4): SAVISQKPSRDICQRGTSLTIQCQVDSQVTMMFWYRQQPGQSLTLIATANQGSEATYESGFVIDKFPISRPNLTFSTLTVSNMSPEDSSIYLCSVSRDNEKLFFGSGTQLSVL.